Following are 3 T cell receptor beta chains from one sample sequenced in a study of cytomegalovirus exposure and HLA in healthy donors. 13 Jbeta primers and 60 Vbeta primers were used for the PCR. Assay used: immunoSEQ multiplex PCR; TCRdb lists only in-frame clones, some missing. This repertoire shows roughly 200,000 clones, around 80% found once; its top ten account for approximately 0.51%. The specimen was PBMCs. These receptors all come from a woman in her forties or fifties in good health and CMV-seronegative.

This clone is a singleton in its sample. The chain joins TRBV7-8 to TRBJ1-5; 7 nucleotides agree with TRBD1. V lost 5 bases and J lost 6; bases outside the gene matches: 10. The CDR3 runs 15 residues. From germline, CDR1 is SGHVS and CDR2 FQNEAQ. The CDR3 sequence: CASSRYVDRAQPQHF. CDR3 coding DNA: TGTGCCAGCAGCCGTTACGTCGACAGGGCTCAGCCCCAGCATTTT.

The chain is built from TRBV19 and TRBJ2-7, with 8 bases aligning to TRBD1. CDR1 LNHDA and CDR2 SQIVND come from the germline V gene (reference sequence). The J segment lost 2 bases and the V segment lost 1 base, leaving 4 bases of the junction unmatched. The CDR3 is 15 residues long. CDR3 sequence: CASSIGTGPTYEQYF. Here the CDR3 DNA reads TGTGCCAGTAGTATAGGGACAGGGCCTACCTACGAGCAGTACTTC.

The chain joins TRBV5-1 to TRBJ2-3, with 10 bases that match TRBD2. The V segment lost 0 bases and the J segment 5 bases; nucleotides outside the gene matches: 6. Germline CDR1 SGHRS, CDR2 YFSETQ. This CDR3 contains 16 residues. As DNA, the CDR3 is TGCGCCAGCAGCTTGGTTACTAGCGGGAAAGTAGATACGCAGTATTTT. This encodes CASSLVTSGKVDTQYF.